The rows below give T cell receptor beta chains drawn from one sample of a study of shared clonotypes between healthy human individuals. Profiled with immunoSEQ multiplex PCR; TCRdb holds only in-frame clones, not every one. This sample yields about 2.2 million clones, of which 80% to 95% are seen a single time; more than 1.5% belongs to the top ten. The sample comprised naive CD8+ T cells from PBMCs. These receptors were collected from a man aged 18 to 30 in good health. Some clones in this sample may be carry-over from other donors' samples. Both conserved end residues are part of each CDR3. Each record gives: D gene, V gene, J gene, clone size, CDR3 DNA, CDR3 protein. The D gene is left open where the match is weak. Not all rows give a size; the values are once, few, many and, for expanded clones, a class.

.	TRBV28	TRBJ2-3	.	TGTGCCAGCAGTTTAAGGGCGGTTAGCACAGATACGCAGTATTTT	CASSLRAVSTDTQYF
.	TRBV30	TRBJ1-1	.	TGTGCCTGGAGTGTAATGGGGGGGCGCAGGACTGAAGCTTTCTTT	CAWSVMGGRRTEAFF
.	TRBV19	TRBJ2-1	.	TGTGCCAGTAGTATCGGGGCCCTCTACAATGAGCAGTTCTTC	CASSIGALYNEQFF
TRBD1	TRBV5-5	TRBJ2-7	.	TGTGCCAGCAGCTTGGGGGACAGGGATTACTTTGACGAGCAGTACTTC	CASSLGDRDYFDEQYF
.	TRBV30	TRBJ1-6	.	TGTGCCTGGAGTGTAACTTCAGGGGAATCACCCCTCCACTTT	CAWSVTSGESPLHF
.	TRBV7-9	TRBJ2-1	.	TGTGCCAGCAGCACTTCGGACTTCCTATTCGGTGAGCAGTTCTTC	CASSTSDFLFGEQFF
.	TRBV9	TRBJ2-2	.	TGTGCCAGCAGCGCACTTCCGGGACACCCCACCGGGGAGCTGTTTTTT	CASSALPGHPTGELFF
.	TRBV15	TRBJ2-3	.	TGTGCCACCAGCAGCTCTCGGGGGACGGCAGATACGCAGTATTTT	CATSSSRGTADTQYF
.	TRBV7-9	TRBJ2-7	once	TGTGCCAGCAGCTTACAGGGATACGAGCAGTACTTC	CASSLQGYEQYF
.	TRBV27	TRBJ2-6	.	TGTGCCAGCAGTCCCACACCTTCTGGGGCCAACGTCCTGACTTTC	CASSPTPSGANVLTF
.	TRBV27	TRBJ2-7	.	TGTGCCAGCAGTTTAGGGGGCGAAACCTACGAGCAGTACTTC	CASSLGGETYEQYF
TRBD2	TRBV7-9	TRBJ2-7	.	TGTGCCAGCAGCCCGGGCCGACTAGCGGGAGACTACGAGCAGTACTTC	CASSPGRLAGDYEQYF
TRBD1	TRBV7-2	TRBJ2-1	.	TGTGCCAGCAGCTTAAGGACAGGGATAGAGAATGAGCAGTTCTTC	CASSLRTGIENEQFF
.	TRBV4-1	TRBJ2-1	.	TGCGCCAGCAGCCAATCCAGGGATGAGCAGTTCTTC	CASSQSRDEQFF
.	TRBV6-1	TRBJ2-1	.	TGTGCCAGCAGTGGGGCGGTACTTTTCAATGAGCAGTTCTTC	CASSGAVLFNEQFF
.	TRBV27	TRBJ1-5	once	TGTGCCAGCAGCGGACGCCGGGATCAGCCCCAGCATTTT	CASSGRRDQPQHF
.	TRBV28	TRBJ2-1	.	TGTGCCAGCAGTTCCAACTCCTACAATGAGCAGTTCTTC	CASSSNSYNEQFF
.	TRBV7-2	TRBJ2-3	.	TGTGCCAGCATCCCACAGCCGCACCGGACAGATACGCAGTATTTT	CASIPQPHRTDTQYF
.	TRBV29-1	TRBJ1-1	.	TGCAGCGGTATAGAGCTGAACACTGAAGCTTTCTTT	CSGIELNTEAFF
TRBD1	TRBV7-3	TRBJ2-1	.	TGTGCCAGCAGCAACCGGGACAGAGGACGGGTCTCCTACAATGAGCAGTTCTTC	CASSNRDRGRVSYNEQFF
.	TRBV19	TRBJ2-7	.	TGTGCCAGTAGTATACGGAGTGAAATTCCGAGCGAGCAGTACTTC	CASSIRSEIPSEQYF
.	TRBV4-3	TRBJ1-1	.	TGCGCCAGCAGCCAAGGCGCGGGGAAGGGTCCTGAAGCTTTCTTT	CASSQGAGKGPEAFF
TRBD1	TRBV7-9	TRBJ1-1	.	TGTGCCAGCAGCTCCCCGCAGGGGGTTGAGGCTTTCTTT	CASSSPQGVEAFF
TRBD1	TRBV7-9	TRBJ2-1	.	TGTGCCAGCAGCCCGGGACAGGGGGCGCGCAATGAGCAGTTCTTC	CASSPGQGARNEQFF
.	TRBV7-9	TRBJ1-4	.	TGTGCCAGCAGCTTAGAGTGGGGTGACAGTGAAAAACTGTTTTTT	CASSLEWGDSEKLFF
.	TRBV11-1	TRBJ2-6	.	TGTGCCAGCAGCTTAGCCAACAGATACTCTGGGGCCAACGTCCTGACTTTC	CASSLANRYSGANVLTF
.	TRBV7-9	TRBJ2-1	few	TGTGCCAGCAGCCCTTCTAATGAGCAGTTCTTC	CASSPSNEQFF
TRBD2	TRBV7-9	TRBJ2-1	once	TGTGCCAGCAGCATAATACGGACTAGCGGGAGGGCCATTGTGCATGAGCAGTTCTTC	CASSIIRTSGRAIVHEQFF
TRBD1	TRBV7-9	TRBJ2-7	once	TGTGCCAGCAGCCCTTGGACAGGGGGCGCGGTATACGAGCAGTACTTC	CASSPWTGGAVYEQYF
.	TRBV30	TRBJ1-2	.	TGTGCCGAGGGGGGCCCGGGGGGCACTAACTATGGCTACACCTTC	CAEGGPGGTNYGYTF
.	TRBV15	TRBJ2-1	.	TGTGCCACCAGCAGAGTTGGGAGTAATGAGCAGTTCTTC	CATSRVGSNEQFF
TRBD1	TRBV5-5	TRBJ2-7	.	TGTGCCAGCACCCCTACCGGGACAGGGGTCTACGAGCAGTACTTC	CASTPTGTGVYEQYF
.	TRBV15	TRBJ2-1	.	TGTGCCACCAGCAGCGGGGCCCAAAATGAGCAGTTCTTC	CATSSGAQNEQFF
.	TRBV5-1	TRBJ2-7	.	TGCGCCAGCAGCTGGGGGGAGTCCGAGGAGCTTCCCTGGTTGCACTACGAGCAGTACTTC	CASSWGESEELPWLHYEQYF
TRBD2	TRBV2	TRBJ2-7	once	TGTGCCAGCAGTGTATCCGGGACTAGCGGGAGCGGGGCCTACGAGCAGTACTTC	CASSVSGTSGSGAYEQYF
TRBD1	TRBV29-1	TRBJ1-4	.	TGCAGCGTCAGGGGGTCGGAGGCTCTGAAGCTGTTTTTT	CSVRGSEALKLFF
.	TRBV5-6	TRBJ1-2	.	TGTGCCAGCAGCTTGGGGCCCAACCACTACACCTTC	CASSLGPNHYTF
.	TRBV9	TRBJ2-2	.	TGTGCCAGCAGCGTAGGAGACCTCCCTAGAACACTCGGGGAGCTGTTTTTT	CASSVGDLPRTLGELFF
.	TRBV19	TRBJ2-1	.	TGTGCCAGTAGTATTACAGAGGAGCAGCAGTTCTTC	CASSITEEQQFF
.	TRBV6-5	TRBJ2-7	once	TGTGCCAGCAGTCCGGGACCTATGAGGGCCTACGAGCAGTACTTC	CASSPGPMRAYEQYF
TRBD1	TRBV30	TRBJ2-1	.	TGTGCCTGGAGTGTAGGGGGCGATGAGCAGTTCTTC	CAWSVGGDEQFF